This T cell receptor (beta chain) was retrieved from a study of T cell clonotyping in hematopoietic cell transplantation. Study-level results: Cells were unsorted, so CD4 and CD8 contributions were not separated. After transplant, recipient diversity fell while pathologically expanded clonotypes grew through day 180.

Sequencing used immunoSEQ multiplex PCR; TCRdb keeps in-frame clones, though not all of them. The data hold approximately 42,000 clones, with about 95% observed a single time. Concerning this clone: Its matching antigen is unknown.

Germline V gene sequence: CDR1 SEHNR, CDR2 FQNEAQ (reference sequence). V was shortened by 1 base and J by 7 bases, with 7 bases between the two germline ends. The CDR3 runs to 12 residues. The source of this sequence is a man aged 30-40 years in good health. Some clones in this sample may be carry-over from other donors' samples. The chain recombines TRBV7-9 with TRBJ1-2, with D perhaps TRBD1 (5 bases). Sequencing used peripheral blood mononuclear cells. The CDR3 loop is CASSLEGPGYTF. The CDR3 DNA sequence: TGTGCCAGCAGCTTAGAGGGACCTGGCTACACCTTC.